This T cell receptor beta chain was sequenced for a study of CD8 T cells in ankylosing spondylitis. A note on this clonotype: Its antigen is undetermined.

Regarding the study as a whole: Disease-linked clones were CD8+ and relatively rare in peripheral blood. Clones linked to disease were reported to show significant enrichment in matched ankylosing spondylitis synovial fluid.

V was clipped by 2 bases and J by 5 bases, with 11 bases between them. Germline loops: CDR1 DFQATT, CDR2 SNEGSKA (reference sequence). This CDR3 has 13 amino acids. MiXCR, applied by TCRdb to the 5' RACE reads, yields one record per CDR3 protein. In the table there are 250,000 to 400,000 distinct CDR3 sequences, 11% of which are singletons. The source material was blood, either unsorted or a sorted T cell fraction (not recorded which). This TCR came from a female donor with ankylosing spondylitis or in good health (not recorded which). The chain couples TRBV20-1 to TRBJ2-3; either TRBD1 or TRBD2 may fit D (5 bases each). The CDR3 reads CSARSGLGDTQYF. For the CDR3, the DNA is TGCAGTGCTAGATCGGGGCTAGGAGATACGCAGTATTTT.